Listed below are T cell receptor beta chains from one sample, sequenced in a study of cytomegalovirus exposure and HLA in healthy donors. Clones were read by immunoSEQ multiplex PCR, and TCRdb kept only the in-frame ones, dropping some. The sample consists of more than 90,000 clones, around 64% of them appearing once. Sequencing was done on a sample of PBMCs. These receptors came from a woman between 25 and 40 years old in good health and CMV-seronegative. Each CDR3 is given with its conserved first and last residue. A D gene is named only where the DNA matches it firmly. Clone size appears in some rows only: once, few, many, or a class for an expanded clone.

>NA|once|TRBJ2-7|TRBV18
CASSQDREDEQYF
TGTGCCAGCTCGCAAGACAGGGAGGACGAGCAGTACTTC
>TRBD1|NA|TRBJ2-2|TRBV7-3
CASSLQGAGTGELFF
TGTGCCAGCAGCCTACAGGGGGCGGGCACCGGGGAGCTGTTTTTT
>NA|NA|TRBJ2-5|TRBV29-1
CSVGVAEGTQYF
TGCAGCGTTGGGGTGGCCGAGGGGACCCAGTACTTC
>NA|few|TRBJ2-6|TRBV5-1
CASRTAITGLGANVLTF
TGCGCCAGCAGGACTGCGATCACAGGGTTGGGGGCCAACGTCCTGACTTTC
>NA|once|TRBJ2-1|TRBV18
CASSRLDSEQFF
TGTGCCAGCTCACGTCTCGACAGCGAGCAGTTCTTC
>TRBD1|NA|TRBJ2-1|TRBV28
CASSSRLGQTYNEQFF
TGTGCCAGCAGTTCCCGATTGGGACAGACTTACAATGAGCAGTTCTTC
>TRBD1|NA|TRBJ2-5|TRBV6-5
CASSYSDRVETQYF
TGTGCCAGCAGTTACTCGGACAGGGTGGAGACCCAGTACTTC
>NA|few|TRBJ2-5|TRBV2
CASATERETQYF
TGTGCCAGCGCTACAGAGCGGGAGACCCAGTACTTC
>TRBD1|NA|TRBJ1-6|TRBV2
CASSGTGGSNSPLHF
TGTGCCAGCAGTGGTACAGGGGGCTCCAATTCACCCCTCCACTTT
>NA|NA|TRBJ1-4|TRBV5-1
CASSLGTGNEKLFF
TGCGCCAGCAGCTTGGGGACGGGAAATGAAAAACTGTTTTTT
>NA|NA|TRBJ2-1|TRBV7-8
CASSPRRSDRNNEQFF
TGTGCCAGCAGCCCCCGCCGTTCTGACAGAAACAATGAGCAGTTCTTC
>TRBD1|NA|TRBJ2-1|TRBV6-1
CATNRGYDNEQFF
TGTGCCACCAACAGGGGGTATGACAATGAGCAGTTCTTC
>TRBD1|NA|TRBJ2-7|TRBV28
CASSLKDRDYEQYF
TGTGCCAGCAGTTTAAAAGACAGGGACTACGAGCAGTACTTC
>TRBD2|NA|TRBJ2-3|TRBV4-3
CASSQQPGTSGRADTQYF
TGCGCCAGCAGCCAACAGCCCGGGACTAGCGGGAGGGCAGATACGCAGTATTTT